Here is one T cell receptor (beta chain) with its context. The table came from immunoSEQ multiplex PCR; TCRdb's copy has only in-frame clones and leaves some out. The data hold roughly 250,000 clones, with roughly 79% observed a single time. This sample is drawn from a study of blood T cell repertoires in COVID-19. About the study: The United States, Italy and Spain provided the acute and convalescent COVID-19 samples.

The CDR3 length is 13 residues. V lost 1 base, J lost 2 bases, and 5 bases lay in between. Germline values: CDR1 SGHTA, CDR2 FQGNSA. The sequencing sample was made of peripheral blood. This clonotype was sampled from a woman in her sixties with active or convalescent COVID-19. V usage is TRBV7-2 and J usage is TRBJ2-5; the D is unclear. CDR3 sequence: CASSLVPQETQYF. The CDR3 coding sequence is TGTGCCAGCAGCTTAGTCCCACAAGAGACCCAGTACTTC.